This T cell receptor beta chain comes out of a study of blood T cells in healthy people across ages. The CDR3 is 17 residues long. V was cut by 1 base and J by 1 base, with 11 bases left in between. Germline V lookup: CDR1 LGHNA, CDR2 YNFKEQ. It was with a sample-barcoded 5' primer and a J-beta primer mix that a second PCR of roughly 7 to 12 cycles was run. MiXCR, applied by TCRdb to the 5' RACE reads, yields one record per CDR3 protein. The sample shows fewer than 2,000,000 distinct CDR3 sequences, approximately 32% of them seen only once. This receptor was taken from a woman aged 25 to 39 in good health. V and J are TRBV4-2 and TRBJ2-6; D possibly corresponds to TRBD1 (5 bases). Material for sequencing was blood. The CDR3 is CASSQVLQGSGANVLTF. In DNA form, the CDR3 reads TGTGCCAGCAGCCAAGTCCTTCAGGGATCTGGGGCCAACGTCCTGACTTTC.